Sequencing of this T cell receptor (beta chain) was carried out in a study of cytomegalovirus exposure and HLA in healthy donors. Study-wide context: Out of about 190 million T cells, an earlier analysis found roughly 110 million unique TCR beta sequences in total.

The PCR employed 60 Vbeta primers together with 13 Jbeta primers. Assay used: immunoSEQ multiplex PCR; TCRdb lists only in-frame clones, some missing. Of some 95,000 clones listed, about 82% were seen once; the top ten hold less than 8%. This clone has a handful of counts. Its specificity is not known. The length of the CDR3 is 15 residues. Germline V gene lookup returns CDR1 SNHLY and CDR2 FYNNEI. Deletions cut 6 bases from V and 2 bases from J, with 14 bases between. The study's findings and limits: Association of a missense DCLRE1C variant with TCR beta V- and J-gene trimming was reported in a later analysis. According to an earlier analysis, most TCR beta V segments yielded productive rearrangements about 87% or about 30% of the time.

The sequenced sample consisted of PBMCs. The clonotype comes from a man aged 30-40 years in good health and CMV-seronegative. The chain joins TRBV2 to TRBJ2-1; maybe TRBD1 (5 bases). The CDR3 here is CASRSGPGPYNEQFF. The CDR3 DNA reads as TGTGCCAGCAGGTCTGGACCAGGGCCCTACAATGAGCAGTTCTTC.